Presented here are 25 T cell receptor beta chains from one specimen sequenced in a study of cytomegalovirus exposure and HLA in healthy donors. The assay was immunoSEQ multiplex PCR, and TCRdb's table has in-frame clones only and misses some. This table has fewer than 400,000 clones, around 86% appearing once. The sequencing input was PBMCs. Receptors were obtained from a woman aged 18-29 years in good health and CMV-seronegative.

The chain is built from TRBV28 and TRBJ2-1; 11 nucleotides agree with TRBD2. The CDR3 loop spans 16 amino acids. Unmatched junction bases numbered 5, after V lost 5 bases and J lost 2 bases. The germline CDR1 and CDR2 sequences are MDHEN and SYDVKM. This CDR3 reads CASSPTSGGPYNEQFF. The CDR3 DNA reads TGTGCCAGCAGTCCCACTAGCGGGGGACCCTACAATGAGCAGTTCTTC. Variable domain in full (rest from reference TRBV28 and TRBJ2-1): DVKVTQSSRYLVKRTGEKVFLECVQDMDHENMFWYRQDPGLGLRLIYFSYDVKMKEKGDIPEGYSVSREKKERFSLILESASTNQTSMYLCASSPTSGGPYNEQFFGPGTRLTVL.

The rearrangement uses TRBV9 and TRBJ2-7; 7 bases agree with TRBD2. J gave up 5 bases and V 4 bases, and 12 bases lay outside the gene matches. Germline V gene lookup returns CDR1 SGDLS and CDR2 YYNGEE. This CDR3 region has 15 residues. DNA of the CDR3: TGTGCCAGCAGCCGAGGGGCGGGGGACCCCAACGAGCAGTACTTC. Protein: CASSRGAGDPNEQYF.

The rearrangement joins TRBV19 to TRBJ2-7; 8 nucleotides agree with TRBD2. This CDR3 is built from 14 residues. Per germline, CDR1 LNHDA and CDR2 SQIVND (reference sequence). V lost 6 bases, J lost 2 bases, and 6 bases stayed unmatched. The CDR3 DNA is TGTGCCAGTAGGGATAGCGGGAATGCCTACGAGCAGTACTTC. It specifies CASRDSGNAYEQYF. Full variable domain (outside the CDR3, taken from reference TRBV19 and TRBJ2-7): DGGITQSPKYLFRKEGQNVTLSCEQNLNHDAMYWYRQDPGQGLRLIYYSQIVNDFQKGDIAEGYSVSREKKESFPLTVTSAQKNPTAFYLCASRDSGNAYEQYFGPGTRLTVT.

This sequence joins TRBV2 and TRBJ2-7; D call uncertain. The CDR3 runs 15 residues. Trimming pared 6 bases from V and 3 bases from J, leaving 18 bases between. Germline CDR1 SNHLY, CDR2 FYNNEI. Here the CDR3 reads CASSDMGPPVYEQYF. The CDR3 DNA reads as TGTGCCAGCAGCGACATGGGCCCCCCGGTCTACGAGCAGTACTTC.

In nucleotides, the CDR3 is TGTGCCATCAGTGAGTCGGGGGGGGCCTCCGCTTACGAGCAGTACTTC. Amino acid sequence: CAISESGGASAYEQYF. The chain carries TRBV10-3 and TRBJ2-7, with D possibly TRBD2 on 7 matching bases. The CDR3 runs to 16 residues. Germline-derived CDR1 and CDR2 are ENHRY and SYGVKD. V was pared by 0 bases and J by 4 bases, with 16 bases between.

This clone was seen only a few times. This rearrangement joins TRBV2 to TRBJ2-3; D possibly corresponds to TRBD2 (5 bases). Germline CDR1 is SNHLY and CDR2 is FYNNEI. The CDR3 is made up of 15 amino acids. Deletions cut 0 bases from V and 2 bases from J, with 9 bases between. The CDR3 is CASSEAGADTDTQYF. Here the CDR3 DNA reads TGTGCCAGCAGTGAAGCGGGAGCGGACACAGATACGCAGTATTTT.

The chain couples TRBV7-9 to TRBJ2-3; possibly TRBD2 for D (6 bases). The V and J ends lost 4 bases and 6 bases respectively, with 17 bases between them. The CDR3 consists of 15 residues. The V gene's germline CDR1 is SEHNR and CDR2 FQNEAQ (reference sequence). This CDR3 reads CASSWRAPKEDTQYF. CDR3 nucleotide sequence: TGTGCCAGCAGCTGGAGGGCCCCGAAAGAGGATACGCAGTATTTT.

This clone turned up a few times. The chain uses TRBV7-9 and TRBJ1-5; D call uncertain. Germline CDR1 and CDR2: SEHNR and FQNEAQ (reference sequence). V was cut by 3 bases and J by 4 bases, with 4 bases left in between. The CDR3 has 12 amino acids. Here the CDR3 DNA reads TGTGCCAGCAGCTTGGCTAATCAGCCCCAGCATTTT. It specifies CASSLANQPQHF.

This chain connects TRBV6-1 to TRBJ2-1; maybe TRBD2 (5 bases). This CDR3 spans 15 amino acids. Germline loops: CDR1 MNHNS, CDR2 SASEGT. V lost 2 bases and J 3 bases, leaving 11 bases between the germline ends. The CDR3 protein is CASSERGPLYNEQFF. CDR3 coding DNA: TGTGCCAGCAGTGAACGAGGGCCTCTCTACAATGAGCAGTTCTTC.

This chain connects TRBV27 to TRBJ2-7, with a tentative D call TRBD1 (5 bases). Looked up from germline, CDR1 is MNHEY and CDR2 is SMNVEV (reference sequence). This CDR3 spans 14 amino acids. Between the trimmed V and J ends, which lost 2 bases and 7 bases, there was a span of 15 bases. The CDR3 is CASSLQGILREQYF. The CDR3 bases are TGTGCCAGCAGTTTACAGGGAATCCTACGGGAGCAGTACTTC.

This chain links TRBV4-3 with TRBJ1-2; weak D call: TRBD1 (6 bases). Germline values: CDR1 LGHNA, CDR2 YSLEER. Trimming shortened V by 4 bases and J by 1 base, and 10 bases separated the two germline ends. This CDR3 has 14 residues. The CDR3: CASSRTGNNYGYTF. The CDR3 DNA reads as TGCGCCAGCAGCCGTACAGGGAATAACTATGGCTACACCTTC.

The chain couples TRBV7-3 to TRBJ2-3; 9 nucleotides align to TRBD2. J gave up 3 bases and V 2 bases, and 3 bases lay outside the gene matches. In germline, CDR1 is SGHTA, CDR2 FQGTGA. The CDR3 length is 15 residues. The CDR3 region has the DNA TGTGCCAGCAGCTTATACACTAGCGGGACAGATACGCAGTATTTT. This encodes CASSLYTSGTDTQYF.

The J gene is TRBJ2-3, the V gene TRBV5-1; 7 nucleotides agree with TRBD2. This CDR3 is built from 15 residues. CDR1 and CDR2 from the germline V gene are SGHRS and YFSETQ. The V and J ends lost 4 bases and 3 bases, in that order; junction bases with no gene match: 8. CDR3 bases: TGCGCCAGCAGCCCCCCTTCGGGACTAACAGATACGCAGTATTTT. Its translation: CASSPPSGLTDTQYF.

This clone was seen only once. The V gene is TRBV29-1, the J gene TRBJ2-1, with 9 positions matching TRBD2. CDR3 length equals 16 residues. Trimming removed 4 bases from V and 7 bases from J; junction bases left unmatched: 14. In germline, CDR1 is SQVTM, CDR2 ANQGSEA. The CDR3 region is CSVVSLAGTPINEQFF. CDR3 nucleotide sequence: TGCAGCGTTGTTTCCCTAGCGGGAACCCCTATTAATGAGCAGTTCTTC.

The chain uses TRBV4-2 and TRBJ2-5; TRBD2 aligns across 12 bases. This CDR3 has 18 amino acids. The V and J ends lost 0 bases and 5 bases, in that order; junction bases with no gene match: 10. Germline values: CDR1 LGHNA, CDR2 YNFKEQ. The CDR3 coding sequence is TGTGCCAGCAGCCAAGATTCATCTAGCGGGAGGGTCGAGGAGACCCAGTACTTC. Its translation: CASSQDSSSGRVEETQYF.

The count of this clone is one. The chain is built from TRBV29-1 and TRBJ2-7; D may be TRBD1 (7 bases). Germline CDR1 SQVTM, CDR2 ANQGSEA. The CDR3 is 12 amino acids. CDR3 residues: CSLRDSSYEQYF. For the CDR3, the DNA is TGCAGTTTGCGGGACAGCTCCTACGAGCAGTACTTC.

The chain joins TRBV4-3 to TRBJ1-1; D is ambiguous. Germline lookup yields CDR1 LGHNA and CDR2 YSLEER. The CDR3 runs 13 residues. Between the trimmed V and J ends, which lost 0 bases and 4 bases, there was a span of 6 bases. The DNA of the CDR3 is TGCGCCAGCAGCCAAGAGACTTTCACTGAAGCTTTCTTT. Translated: CASSQETFTEAFF.

The CDR3 DNA follows: TGTGCCAGCAGTTCCGAGGGGGTTATCACCGGGGAGCTGTTTTTT. It translates to CASSSEGVITGELFF. The genes are TRBV27 and TRBJ2-2; weak D call: TRBD1 (6 bases). The germline V gene encodes CDR1 MNHEY and CDR2 SMNVEV (reference sequence). The CDR3 extends over 15 amino acids. Trimming took 4 bases from V and 4 from J, leaving 13 bases between them.

The rearrangement joins TRBV9 to TRBJ1-2; TRBD1 agrees at 7 bases. This CDR3 is 17 amino acids long. Germline-derived CDR1 and CDR2 are SGDLS and YYNGEE. J lost 2 bases, V lost 0 bases, and 10 bases had no gene match. This chain's CDR3 is CASSVEETGLRNYGYTF. CDR3 DNA: TGTGCCAGCAGCGTAGAGGAGACAGGGTTAAGGAACTATGGCTACACCTTC.

This clone appeared a single time. The gene calls are TRBV4-1 and TRBJ1-5; D is possibly TRBD1 (5 bases). The V end was cut by 1 base, the J end by 5 bases, with 6 bases between. Germline CDR1 reads MGHRA; CDR2 reads YSYEKL. The CDR3 has 13 residues. CDR3 residues: CASSQAGDQPQHF. The CDR3 DNA reads TGCGCCAGCAGCCAAGCGGGGGATCAGCCCCAGCATTTT.

The chain links TRBV5-8 to TRBJ1-1; D is possibly TRBD1 (6 bases). Per the germline V gene, CDR1 is SGHTS and CDR2 is YDEGEE. V was trimmed by 4 bases and J by 2 bases, leaving 21 bases between them. The CDR3 runs 17 residues. The CDR3 sequence is CASSTTGVSGPNTEAFF. In nucleotides, the CDR3 is TGTGCCAGCAGCACGACAGGTGTGAGTGGCCCAAACACTGAAGCTTTCTTT.

This chain connects TRBV25-1 to TRBJ2-1; 15 nucleotides agree with TRBD2. V was clipped by 3 bases and J by 9 bases; unmatched bases: 9. Germline-derived CDR1 and CDR2 are MGHDK and SYGVNS. This CDR3 is 17 amino acids long. DNA of the CDR3: TGTGCCAGCAGTGAGAGCGGACTAGCGGGAGGGCCGGGTGAGCAGTTCTTC. As protein: CASSESGLAGGPGEQFF.

This clone was found a few times. V usage is TRBV10-3 and J usage is TRBJ2-7, with 7 bases matching TRBD2. The CDR3 has 13 amino acids. Per germline, CDR1 ENHRY and CDR2 SYGVKD. V lost 6 bases, J lost 5 bases, and 7 bases stayed unmatched. The DNA for the CDR3 is TGTGCCATCAGCCAGGTGACTAGCCACGAGCAGTACTTC. Translating gives CAISQVTSHEQYF.

The chain combines TRBV27 with TRBJ1-4; D gene ambiguous. CDR1 MNHEY and CDR2 SMNVEV come from the germline V gene (reference sequence). The V end was cut by 5 bases, the J end by 0 bases, with 10 bases between. The CDR3 contains 15 residues. The CDR3 loop reads CASSPTEPTNEKLFF. The CDR3 DNA follows: TGTGCCAGCAGTCCCACAGAGCCAACTAATGAAAAACTGTTTTTT. The full variable domain, rest sourced from reference TRBV27 and TRBJ1-4, is EAQVTQNPRYLITVTGKKLTVTCSQNMNHEYMSWYRQDPGLGLRQIYYSMNVEVTDKGDVPEGYKVSRKEKRNFPLILESPSPNQTSLYFCASSPTEPTNEKLFFGSGTQLSVL.

The chain combines TRBV5-1 with TRBJ2-7, with 8 positions matching TRBD1. Germline CDR1 reads SGHRS; CDR2 reads YFSETQ. The CDR3 has 16 residues. V was clipped by 1 base and J by 1 base; unmatched bases: 7. CDR3 loop: CASSLSATGASYEQYF. The CDR3 DNA is TGCGCCAGCAGCTTGTCCGCGACAGGGGCTTCCTACGAGCAGTACTTC.